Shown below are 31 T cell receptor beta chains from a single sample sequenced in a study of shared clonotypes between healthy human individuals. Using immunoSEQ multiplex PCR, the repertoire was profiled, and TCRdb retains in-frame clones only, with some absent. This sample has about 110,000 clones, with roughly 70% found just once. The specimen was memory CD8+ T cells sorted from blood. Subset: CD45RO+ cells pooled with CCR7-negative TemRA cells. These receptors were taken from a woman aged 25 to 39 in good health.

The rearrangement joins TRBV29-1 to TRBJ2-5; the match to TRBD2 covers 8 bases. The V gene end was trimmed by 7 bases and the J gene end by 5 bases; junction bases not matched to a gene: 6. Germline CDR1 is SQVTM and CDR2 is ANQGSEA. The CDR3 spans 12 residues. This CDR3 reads CSGGTSGETQYF. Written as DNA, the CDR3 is TGCAGCGGTGGGACTAGTGGGGAGACCCAGTACTTC.

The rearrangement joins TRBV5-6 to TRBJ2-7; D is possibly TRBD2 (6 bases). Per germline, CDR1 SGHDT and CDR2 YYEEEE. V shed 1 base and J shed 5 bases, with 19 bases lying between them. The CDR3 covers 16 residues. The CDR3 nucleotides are TGTGCCAGCAGCTTGCTTGGAGGGGCAGTCTCTAACGAGCAGTACTTC. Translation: CASSLLGGAVSNEQYF.

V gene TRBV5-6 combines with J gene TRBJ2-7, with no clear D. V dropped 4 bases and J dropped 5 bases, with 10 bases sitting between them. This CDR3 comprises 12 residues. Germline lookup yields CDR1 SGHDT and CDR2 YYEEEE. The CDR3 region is CASSTEPHEQYF. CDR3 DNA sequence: TGTGCCAGCAGCACCGAACCCCACGAGCAGTACTTC.

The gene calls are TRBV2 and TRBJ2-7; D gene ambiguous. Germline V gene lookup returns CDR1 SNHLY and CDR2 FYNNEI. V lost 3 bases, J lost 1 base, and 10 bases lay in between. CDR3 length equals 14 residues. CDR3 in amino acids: CASSDLAKSYEQYF. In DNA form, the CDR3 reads TGTGCCAGCAGTGACTTGGCCAAGTCCTACGAGCAGTACTTC.

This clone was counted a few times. The DNA of the CDR3 is TGTGCCAGCAGTGAGGCCGGGACTAGCGGGAGCTATGAGCAGTTCTTC. Residues: CASSEAGTSGSYEQFF. V gene TRBV6-4 combines with J gene TRBJ2-1, with 14 positions matching TRBD2. CDR1 is MRHNA, CDR2 SNTAGT, per germline. With 3 bases clipped from V and 8 bases from J, the junction kept 6 bases outside the gene matches. This CDR3 has 16 residues.

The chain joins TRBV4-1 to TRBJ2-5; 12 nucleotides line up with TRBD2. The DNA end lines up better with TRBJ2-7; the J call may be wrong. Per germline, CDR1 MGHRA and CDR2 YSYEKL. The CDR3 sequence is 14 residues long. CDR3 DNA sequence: TGCGCCAGCAGCCGGACTAGCGGGATGAACGAGCAGTACTTC. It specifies CASSRTSGMNEQYF.

The CDR3: CASSLEVGGTGISAEQFF. The CDR3 DNA reads TGTGCCAGCAGCTTAGAGGTCGGCGGGACAGGGATTTCGGCCGAGCAGTTCTTC. The chain links TRBV7-9 to TRBJ2-1; 9 nucleotides match TRBD1. Germline V gene lookup returns CDR1 SEHNR and CDR2 FQNEAQ (reference sequence). CDR3 length: 18 amino acids. J lost 10 bases, V lost 1 base, and 17 bases had no gene match.

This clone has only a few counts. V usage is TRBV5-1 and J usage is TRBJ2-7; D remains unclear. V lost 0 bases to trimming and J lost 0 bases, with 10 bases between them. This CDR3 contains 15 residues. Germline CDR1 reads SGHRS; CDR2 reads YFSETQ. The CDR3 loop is CASSLAAEISYEQYF. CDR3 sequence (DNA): TGCGCCAGCAGCTTGGCGGCAGAGATCTCCTACGAGCAGTACTTC.

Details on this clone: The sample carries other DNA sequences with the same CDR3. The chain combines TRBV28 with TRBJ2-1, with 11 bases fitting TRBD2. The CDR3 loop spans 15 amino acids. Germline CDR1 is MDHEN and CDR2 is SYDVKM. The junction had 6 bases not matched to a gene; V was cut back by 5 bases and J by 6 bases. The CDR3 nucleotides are TGTGCCAGCAGTCCCGGGACTAGCGGTTCCAATGAGCAGTTCTTC. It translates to CASSPGTSGSNEQFF.

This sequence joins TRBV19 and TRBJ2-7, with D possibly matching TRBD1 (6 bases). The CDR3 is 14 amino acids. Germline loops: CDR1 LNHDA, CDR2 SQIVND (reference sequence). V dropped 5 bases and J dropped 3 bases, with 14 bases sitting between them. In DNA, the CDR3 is TGTGCCAGTAGTCTGAGGGACAATTTCTACGAGCAGTACTTC. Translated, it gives CASSLRDNFYEQYF.

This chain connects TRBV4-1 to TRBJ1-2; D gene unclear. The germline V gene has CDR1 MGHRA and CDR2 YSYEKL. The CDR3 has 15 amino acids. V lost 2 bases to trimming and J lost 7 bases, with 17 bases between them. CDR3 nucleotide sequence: TGCGCCAGCAGCCAATTTATGGAGAAGGAGTCTGGCTACACCTTC. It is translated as CASSQFMEKESGYTF.

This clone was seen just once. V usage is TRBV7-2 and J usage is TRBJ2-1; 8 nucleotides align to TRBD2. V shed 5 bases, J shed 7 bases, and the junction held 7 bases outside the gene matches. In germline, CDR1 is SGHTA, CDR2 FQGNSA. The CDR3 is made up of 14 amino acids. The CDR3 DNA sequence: TGTGCCAGCAGCCCCGGGACTAGATATAATGAGCAGTTCTTC. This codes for CASSPGTRYNEQFF.

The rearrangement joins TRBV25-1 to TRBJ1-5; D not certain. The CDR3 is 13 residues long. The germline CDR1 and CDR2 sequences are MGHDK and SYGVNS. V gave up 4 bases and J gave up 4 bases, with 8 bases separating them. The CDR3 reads CASSGRLNQPQHF. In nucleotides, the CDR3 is TGTGCCAGCAGTGGTCGCCTGAATCAGCCCCAGCATTTT.

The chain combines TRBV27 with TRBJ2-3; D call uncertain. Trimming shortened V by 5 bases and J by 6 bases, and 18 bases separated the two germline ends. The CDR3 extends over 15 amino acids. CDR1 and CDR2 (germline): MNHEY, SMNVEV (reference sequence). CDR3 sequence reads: CASSPPGRPTDTQYF. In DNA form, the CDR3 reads TGTGCCAGCAGTCCGCCTGGGCGACCAACCGATACGCAGTATTTT.

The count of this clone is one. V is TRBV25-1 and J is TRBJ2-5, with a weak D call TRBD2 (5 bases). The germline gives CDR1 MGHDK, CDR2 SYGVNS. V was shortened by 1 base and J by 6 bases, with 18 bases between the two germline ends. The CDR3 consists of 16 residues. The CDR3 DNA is TGTGCCAGCAGTGAATCTAGACTCGAAAACGGGAAGACCCAGTACTTC. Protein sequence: CASSESRLENGKTQYF.

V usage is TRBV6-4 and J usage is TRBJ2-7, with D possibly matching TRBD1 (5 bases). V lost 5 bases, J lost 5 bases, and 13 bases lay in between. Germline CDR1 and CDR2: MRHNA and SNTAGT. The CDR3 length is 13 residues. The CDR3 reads CASSLIRADEQYF. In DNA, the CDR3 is TGTGCCAGCAGTTTAATCAGGGCCGACGAGCAGTACTTC.

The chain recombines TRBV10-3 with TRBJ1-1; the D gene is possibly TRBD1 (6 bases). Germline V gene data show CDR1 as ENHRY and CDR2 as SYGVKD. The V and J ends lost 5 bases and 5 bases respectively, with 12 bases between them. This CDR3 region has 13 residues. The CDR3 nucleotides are TGTGCCATCAGTTCCCACAGGGAAACTGAAGCTTTCTTT. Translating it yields CAISSHRETEAFF.

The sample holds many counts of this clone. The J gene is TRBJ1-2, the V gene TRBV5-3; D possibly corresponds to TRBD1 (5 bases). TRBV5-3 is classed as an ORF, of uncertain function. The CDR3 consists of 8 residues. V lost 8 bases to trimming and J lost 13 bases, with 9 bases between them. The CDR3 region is CARGRVTF. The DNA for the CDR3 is TGTGCCAGGGGACGAGTCACCTTC.

The CDR3 DNA reads TGTGCCAGCAGTCAAACTCCGGGACTAGCGAGGAATGAGCAGTTCTTC. Protein: CASSQTPGLARNEQFF. J is TRBJ2-1 and V is TRBV28; the match to TRBD2 covers 10 bases. Trimming at V came to 5 bases and at J to 7 bases, leaving 11 bases not matched to a gene. This CDR3 comprises 16 residues. Germline V gene lookup returns CDR1 MDHEN and CDR2 SYDVKM.

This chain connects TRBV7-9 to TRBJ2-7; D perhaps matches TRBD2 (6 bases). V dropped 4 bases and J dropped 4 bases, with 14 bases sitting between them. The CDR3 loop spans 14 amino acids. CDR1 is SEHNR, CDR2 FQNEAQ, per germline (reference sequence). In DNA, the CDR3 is TGTGCCAGCAGCTCCAGCAGGGCGGGGTACGAGCAGTACTTC. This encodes CASSSSRAGYEQYF.

The chain's CDR3 is CASDWTGKDYGYTF. The CDR3 nucleotides read TGTGCCAGCGATTGGACAGGGAAGGACTATGGCTACACCTTC. The chain couples TRBV6-6 to TRBJ1-2; TRBD1 matches at 8 bases. CDR1 is MNHNY and CDR2 is SVGAGI in the germline V gene (reference sequence). V was pared by 8 bases and J by 3 bases, with 8 bases of the junction left unmatched. The CDR3 extends over 14 amino acids.

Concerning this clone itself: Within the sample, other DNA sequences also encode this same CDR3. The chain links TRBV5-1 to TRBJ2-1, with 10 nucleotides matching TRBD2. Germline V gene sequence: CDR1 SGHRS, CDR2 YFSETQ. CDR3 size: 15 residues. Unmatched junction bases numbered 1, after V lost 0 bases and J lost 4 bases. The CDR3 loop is CASSLASGSYNEQFF. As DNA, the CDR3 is TGCGCCAGCAGCTTGGCTAGCGGGAGTTACAATGAGCAGTTCTTC.

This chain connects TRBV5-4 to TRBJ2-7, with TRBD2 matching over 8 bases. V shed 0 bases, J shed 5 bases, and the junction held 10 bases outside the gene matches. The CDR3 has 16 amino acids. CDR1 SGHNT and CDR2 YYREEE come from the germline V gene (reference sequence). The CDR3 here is CASSLGGGAGVNEQYF. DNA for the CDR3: TGTGCCAGCAGCTTGGGTGGGGGAGCGGGAGTCAACGAGCAGTACTTC.

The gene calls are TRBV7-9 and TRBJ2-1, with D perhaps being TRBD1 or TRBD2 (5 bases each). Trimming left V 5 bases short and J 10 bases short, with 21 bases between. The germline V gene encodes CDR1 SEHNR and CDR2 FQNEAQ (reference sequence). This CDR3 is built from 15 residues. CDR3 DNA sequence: TGTGCCAGCAGCGGGCCCCGGGCAGGGCCGGGGGAGCAGTTCTTC. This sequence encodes CASSGPRAGPGEQFF.

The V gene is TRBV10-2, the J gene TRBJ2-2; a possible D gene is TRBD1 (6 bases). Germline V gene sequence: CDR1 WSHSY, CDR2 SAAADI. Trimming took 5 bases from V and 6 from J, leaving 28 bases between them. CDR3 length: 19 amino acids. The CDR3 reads CASSKKEWRGGGIAGELFF. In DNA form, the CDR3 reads TGCGCCAGCAGTAAAAAAGAGTGGAGAGGGGGTGGTATAGCCGGGGAGCTGTTTTTT.

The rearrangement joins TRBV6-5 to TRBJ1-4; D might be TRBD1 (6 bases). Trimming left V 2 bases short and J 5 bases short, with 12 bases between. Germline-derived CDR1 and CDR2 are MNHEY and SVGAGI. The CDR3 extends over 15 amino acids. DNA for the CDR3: TGTGCCAGCAGTTACCGCGTAGGGACAAATGAAAAACTGTTTTTT. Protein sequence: CASSYRVGTNEKLFF.

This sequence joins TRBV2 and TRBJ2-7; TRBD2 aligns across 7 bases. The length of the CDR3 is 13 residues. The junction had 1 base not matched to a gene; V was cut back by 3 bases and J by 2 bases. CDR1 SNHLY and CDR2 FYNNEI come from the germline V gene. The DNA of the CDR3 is TGTGCCAGCAGTGAGCTAGCGGCCTACGAGCAGTACTTC. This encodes CASSELAAYEQYF. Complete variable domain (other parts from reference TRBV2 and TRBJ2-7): EPEVTQTPSHQVTQMGQEVILRCVPISNHLYFYWYRQILGQKVEFLVSFYNNEISEKSEIFDDQFSVERPDGSNFTLKIRSTKLEDSAMYFCASSELAAYEQYFGPGTRLTVT.

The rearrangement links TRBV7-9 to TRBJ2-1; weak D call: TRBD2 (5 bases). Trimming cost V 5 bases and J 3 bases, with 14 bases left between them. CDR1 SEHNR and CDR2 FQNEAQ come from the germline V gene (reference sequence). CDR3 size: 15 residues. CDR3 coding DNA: TGTGCCAGCAGCCAAGAGGAGGCTAGCTACAATGAGCAGTTCTTC. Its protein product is CASSQEEASYNEQFF.

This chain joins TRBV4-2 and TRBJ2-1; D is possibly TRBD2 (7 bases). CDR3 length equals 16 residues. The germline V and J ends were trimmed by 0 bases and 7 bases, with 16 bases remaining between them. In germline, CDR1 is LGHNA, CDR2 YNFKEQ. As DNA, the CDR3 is TGTGCCAGCAGCCAAGAGGGGGCGGGAGAGGGTAATGAGCAGTTCTTC. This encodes CASSQEGAGEGNEQFF.

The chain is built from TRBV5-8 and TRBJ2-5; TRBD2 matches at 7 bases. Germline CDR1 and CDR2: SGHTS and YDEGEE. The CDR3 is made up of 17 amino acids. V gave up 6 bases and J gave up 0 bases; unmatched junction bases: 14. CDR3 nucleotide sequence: TGTGCCAGCACCCGGTGGGCTAGCGGATTGTACCAAGAGACCCAGTACTTC. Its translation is CASTRWASGLYQETQYF.

CDR3 region: CSVVTSGRGETQYF. The CDR3 DNA is TGCAGCGTAGTGACTAGCGGGAGAGGGGAGACCCAGTACTTC. This chain uses TRBV29-1 with TRBJ2-5, with 12 nucleotides matching TRBD2. The CDR3 has 14 amino acids. V shed 6 bases and J 5 bases; nucleotides not matched to a gene: 7. Germline loops: CDR1 SQVTM, CDR2 ANQGSEA.